This TCR beta chain was profiled in a study of OX40 agonist ivuxolimab in advanced cancers. Profiled with immunoSEQ multiplex PCR; TCRdb holds only in-frame clones, not every one. Among about 64,000 clones listed, approximately 81% were seen once. The V gene end was trimmed by 10 bases and the J gene end by 3 bases; junction bases not matched to a gene: 13. Germline values: CDR1 LNHDA, CDR2 SQIVND (reference sequence). CDR3 length equals 16 residues. The rearrangement links TRBV19 to TRBJ2-3; 10 positions agree with TRBD1. This sample comprised CD4+ or CD8+ T cells sorted from blood, obtained in a trial of the OX40 agonist ivuxolimab. The source is an adult with an advanced solid tumor such as melanoma, head and neck, liver or kidney cancer. The CDR3 sequence: CATRTGGRGWTDTQYF. CDR3 bases: TGTGCCACACGGACAGGGGGAAGAGGGTGGACAGATACGCAGTATTTT.